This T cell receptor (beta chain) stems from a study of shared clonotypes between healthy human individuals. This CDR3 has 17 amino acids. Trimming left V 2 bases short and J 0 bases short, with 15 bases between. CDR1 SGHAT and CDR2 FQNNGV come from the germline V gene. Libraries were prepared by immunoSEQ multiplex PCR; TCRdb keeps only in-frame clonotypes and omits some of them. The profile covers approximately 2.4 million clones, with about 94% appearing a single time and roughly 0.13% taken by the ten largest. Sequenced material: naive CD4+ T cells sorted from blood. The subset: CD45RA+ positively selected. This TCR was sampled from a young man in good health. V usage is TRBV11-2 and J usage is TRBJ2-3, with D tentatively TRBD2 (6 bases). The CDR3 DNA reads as TGTGCCAGCAGCTTACCCCTAGCGATAACCAGCACAGATACGCAGTATTTT. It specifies CASSLPLAITSTDTQYF.